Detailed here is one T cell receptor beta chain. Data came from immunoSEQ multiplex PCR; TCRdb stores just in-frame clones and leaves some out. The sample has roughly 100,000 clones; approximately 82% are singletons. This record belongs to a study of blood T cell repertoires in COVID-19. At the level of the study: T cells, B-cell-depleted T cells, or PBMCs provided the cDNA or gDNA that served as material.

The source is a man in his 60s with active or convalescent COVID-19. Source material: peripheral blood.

For the CDR3, the DNA is TGTGCCTGGAGTGTACAAACAGGGAGTAGCAATCAGCCCCAGCATTTT. Translating gives CAWSVQTGSSNQPQHF. The J gene is TRBJ1-5, the V gene TRBV30; D might be TRBD1 (6 bases). V gave up 0 bases and J gave up 0 bases, with 12 bases separating them. Germline V lookup: CDR1 GTSNPN, CDR2 SVGIG (reference sequence). The CDR3 has 16 amino acids.